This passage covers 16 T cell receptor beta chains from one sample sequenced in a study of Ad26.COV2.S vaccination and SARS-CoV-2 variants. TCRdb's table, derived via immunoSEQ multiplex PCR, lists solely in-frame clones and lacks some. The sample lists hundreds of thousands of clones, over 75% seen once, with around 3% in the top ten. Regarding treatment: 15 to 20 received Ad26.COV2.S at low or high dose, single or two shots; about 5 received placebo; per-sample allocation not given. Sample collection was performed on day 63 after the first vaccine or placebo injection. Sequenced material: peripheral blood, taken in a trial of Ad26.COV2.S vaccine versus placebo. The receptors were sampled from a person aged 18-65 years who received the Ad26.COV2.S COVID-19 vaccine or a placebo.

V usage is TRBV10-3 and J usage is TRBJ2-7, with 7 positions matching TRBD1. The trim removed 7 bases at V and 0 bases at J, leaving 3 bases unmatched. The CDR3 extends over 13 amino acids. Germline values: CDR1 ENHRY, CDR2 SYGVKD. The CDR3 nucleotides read TGTGCCATCAAAACAGGGGCCTCCTACGAGCAGTACTTC. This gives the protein CAIKTGASYEQYF.

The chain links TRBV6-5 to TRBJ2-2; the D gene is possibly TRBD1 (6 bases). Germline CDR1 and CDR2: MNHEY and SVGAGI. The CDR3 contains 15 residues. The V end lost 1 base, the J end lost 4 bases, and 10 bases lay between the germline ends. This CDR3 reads CASSYFGQITGELFF. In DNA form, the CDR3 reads TGTGCCAGCAGTTACTTTGGACAGATCACCGGGGAGCTGTTTTTT.

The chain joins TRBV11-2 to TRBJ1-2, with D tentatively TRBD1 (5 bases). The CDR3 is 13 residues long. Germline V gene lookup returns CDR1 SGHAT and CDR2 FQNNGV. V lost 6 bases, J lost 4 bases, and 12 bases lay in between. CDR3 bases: TGTGCCAGCAGTCGGCAGGGCTTCTATGGCTACACCTTC. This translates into CASSRQGFYGYTF.

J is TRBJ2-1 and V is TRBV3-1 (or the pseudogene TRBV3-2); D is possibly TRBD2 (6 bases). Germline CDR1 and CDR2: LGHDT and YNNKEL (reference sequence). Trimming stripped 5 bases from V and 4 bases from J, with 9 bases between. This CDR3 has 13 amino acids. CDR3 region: CASSVGTYNEQFF. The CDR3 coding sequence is TGTGCCAGCAGCGTCGGGACTTACAATGAGCAGTTCTTC.

The CDR3 DNA sequence: TGTGCCGCAGGCGGGGGATCGGGCACAGATACGCAGTATTTT. Translating gives CAAGGGSGTDTQYF. The chain is built from TRBV10-3 and TRBJ2-3, with 7 bases identical to TRBD2. The V gene end was trimmed by 11 bases and the J gene end by 1 base; junction bases not matched to a gene: 9. This CDR3 has 14 amino acids. Germline V gene data show CDR1 as ENHRY and CDR2 as SYGVKD.

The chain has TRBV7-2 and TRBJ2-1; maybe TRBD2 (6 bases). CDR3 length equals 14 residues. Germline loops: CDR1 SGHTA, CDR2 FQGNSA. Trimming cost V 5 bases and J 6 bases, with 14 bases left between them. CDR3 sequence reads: CASSNPGLLNEQFF. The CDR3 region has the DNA TGTGCCAGCAGCAACCCGGGACTTCTCAATGAGCAGTTCTTC.

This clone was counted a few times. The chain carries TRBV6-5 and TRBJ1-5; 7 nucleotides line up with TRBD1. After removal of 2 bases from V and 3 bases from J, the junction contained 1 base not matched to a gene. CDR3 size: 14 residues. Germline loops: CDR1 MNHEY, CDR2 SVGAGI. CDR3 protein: CASSYGQDNQPQHF. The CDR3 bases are TGTGCCAGCAGTTACGGACAGGACAATCAGCCCCAGCATTTT.

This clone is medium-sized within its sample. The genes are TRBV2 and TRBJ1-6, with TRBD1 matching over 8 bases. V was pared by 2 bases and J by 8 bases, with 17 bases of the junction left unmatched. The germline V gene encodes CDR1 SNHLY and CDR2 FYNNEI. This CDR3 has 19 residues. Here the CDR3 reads CASSELWGQDVRMDSPLHF. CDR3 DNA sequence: TGTGCCAGCAGTGAACTCTGGGGACAGGATGTCCGAATGGATTCACCCCTCCACTTT.

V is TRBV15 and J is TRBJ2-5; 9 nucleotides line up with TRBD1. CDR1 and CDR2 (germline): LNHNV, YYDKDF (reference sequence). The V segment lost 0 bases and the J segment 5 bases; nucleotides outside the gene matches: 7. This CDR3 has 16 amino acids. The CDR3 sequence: CATSRDGGQGAETQYF. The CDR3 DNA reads TGTGCCACCAGCAGAGATGGGGGACAGGGTGCGGAGACCCAGTACTTC.

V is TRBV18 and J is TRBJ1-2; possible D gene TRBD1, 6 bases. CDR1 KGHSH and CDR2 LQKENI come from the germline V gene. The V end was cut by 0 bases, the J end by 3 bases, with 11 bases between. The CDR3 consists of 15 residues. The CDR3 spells CASSPPSGQYYGYTF. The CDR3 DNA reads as TGTGCCAGCTCACCACCGTCCGGACAGTACTATGGCTACACCTTC. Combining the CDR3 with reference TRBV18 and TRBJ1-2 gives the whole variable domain NAGVMQNPRHLVRRRGQEARLRCSPMKGHSHVYWYRQLPEEGLKFMVYLQKENIIDESGMPKERFSAEFPKEGPSILRIQQVVRGDSAAYFCASSPPSGQYYGYTFGSGTRLTVV.

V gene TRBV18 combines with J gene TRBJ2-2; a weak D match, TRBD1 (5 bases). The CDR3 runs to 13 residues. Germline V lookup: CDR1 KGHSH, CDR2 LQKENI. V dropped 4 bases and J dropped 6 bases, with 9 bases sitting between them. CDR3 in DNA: TGTGCCAGCTCACTCCAGGGATCCGGGGAGCTGTTTTTT. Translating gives CASSLQGSGELFF.

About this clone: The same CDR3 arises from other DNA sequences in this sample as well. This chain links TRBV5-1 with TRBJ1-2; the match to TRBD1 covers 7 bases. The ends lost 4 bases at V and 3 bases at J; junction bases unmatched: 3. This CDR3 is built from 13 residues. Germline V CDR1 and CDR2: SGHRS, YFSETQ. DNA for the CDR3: TGCGCCAGCAGCGCTCAGGGGGACTATGGCTACACCTTC. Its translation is CASSAQGDYGYTF.

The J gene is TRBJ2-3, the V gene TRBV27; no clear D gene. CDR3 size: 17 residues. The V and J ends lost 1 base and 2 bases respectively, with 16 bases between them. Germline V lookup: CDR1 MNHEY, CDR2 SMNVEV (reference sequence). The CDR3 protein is CASSLFFPLQNTDTQYF. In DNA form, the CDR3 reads TGTGCCAGCAGTTTATTTTTCCCCTTGCAGAACACAGATACGCAGTATTTT.

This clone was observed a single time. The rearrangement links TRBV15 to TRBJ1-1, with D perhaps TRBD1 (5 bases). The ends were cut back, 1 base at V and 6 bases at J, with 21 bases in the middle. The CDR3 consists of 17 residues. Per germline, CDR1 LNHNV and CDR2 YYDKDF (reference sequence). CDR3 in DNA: TGTGCCACCAGCAGAGTCATCCAGGGAGGTTTGGGGGCTGAAGCTTTCTTT. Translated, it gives CATSRVIQGGLGAEAFF.

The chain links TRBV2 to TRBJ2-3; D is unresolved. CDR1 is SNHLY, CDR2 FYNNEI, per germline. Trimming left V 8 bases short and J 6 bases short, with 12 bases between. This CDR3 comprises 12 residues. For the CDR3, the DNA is TGTGCCAGCGGAACAGACCCGGATACGCAGTATTTT. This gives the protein CASGTDPDTQYF. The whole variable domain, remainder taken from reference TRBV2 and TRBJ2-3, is EPEVTQTPSHQVTQMGQEVILRCVPISNHLYFYWYRQILGQKVEFLVSFYNNEISEKSEIFDDQFSVERPDGSNFTLKIRSTKLEDSAMYFCASGTDPDTQYFGPGTRLTVL.

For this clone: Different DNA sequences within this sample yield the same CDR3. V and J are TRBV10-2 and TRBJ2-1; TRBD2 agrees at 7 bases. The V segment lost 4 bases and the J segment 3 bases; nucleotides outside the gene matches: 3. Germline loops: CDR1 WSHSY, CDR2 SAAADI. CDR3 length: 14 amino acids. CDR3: CASSGSSGYNEQFF. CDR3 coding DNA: TGCGCCAGCAGTGGCTCTAGCGGCTACAATGAGCAGTTCTTC.